The sequence of this T cell receptor (beta chain) was determined in a study of blood T cell repertoires in COVID-19. The wider study: Whether acute or convalescent, the COVID-19 samples came from the United States, Italy and Spain. The analysed material was cDNA or gDNA that came from T cells, B-cell-depleted T cells, or PBMCs.

Authors' processing steps: Estimation of nucleated cell counts was performed using reference gene primer amplification. TCRdb keeps only in-frame clones here, not all; method: immunoSEQ multiplex PCR. V and J calls and clone size are copied from that table; D and trimming were computed from the DNA. The sample records 500,000 to 600,000 clones, roughly nine tenths being singletons. Trimming at V came to 5 bases and at J to 7 bases, leaving 13 bases not matched to a gene. Looked up from germline, CDR1 is MDHEN and CDR2 is SYDVKM. This CDR3 is built from 16 residues. Seattle patients were enrolled while actively infected and followed longitudinally.

This clonotype was sampled from a woman aged 45-59 years with COVID-19, enrolled during active disease. The V call is TRBV28, the J call TRBJ1-5; 8 positions match TRBD1. Sequencing used peripheral blood. CDR3 sequence (DNA): TGTGCCAGCAGTAAAACCCTAGGACAGGGCCCCCAGCCCCAGCATTTT. Protein: CASSKTLGQGPQPQHF.